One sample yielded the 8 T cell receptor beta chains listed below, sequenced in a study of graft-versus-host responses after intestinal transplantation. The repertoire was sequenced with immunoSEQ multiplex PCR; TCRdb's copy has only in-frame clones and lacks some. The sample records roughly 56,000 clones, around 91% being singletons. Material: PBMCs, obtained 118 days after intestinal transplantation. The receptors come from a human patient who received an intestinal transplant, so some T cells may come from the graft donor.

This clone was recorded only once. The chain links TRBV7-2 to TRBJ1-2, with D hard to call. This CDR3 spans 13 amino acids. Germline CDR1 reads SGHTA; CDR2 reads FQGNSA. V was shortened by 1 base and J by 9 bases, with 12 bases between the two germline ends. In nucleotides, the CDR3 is TGTGCCAGCAGCTTAGTGGAGAGTCAGAGCTACACCTTC. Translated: CASSLVESQSYTF.

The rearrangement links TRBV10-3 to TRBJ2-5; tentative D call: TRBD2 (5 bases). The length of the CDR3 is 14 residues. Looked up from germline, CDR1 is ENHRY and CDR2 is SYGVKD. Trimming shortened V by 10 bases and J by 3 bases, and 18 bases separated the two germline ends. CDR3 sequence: CATTQAGPKETQYF. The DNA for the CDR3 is TGTGCCACAACCCAGGCGGGCCCTAAAGAGACCCAGTACTTC.

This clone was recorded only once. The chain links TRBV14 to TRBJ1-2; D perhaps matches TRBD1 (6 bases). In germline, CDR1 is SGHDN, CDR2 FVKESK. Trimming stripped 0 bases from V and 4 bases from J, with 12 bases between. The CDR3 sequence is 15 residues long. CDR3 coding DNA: TGTGCCAGCAGCCAAGATACAGGGTTCGGCTATGGCTACACCTTC. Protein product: CASSQDTGFGYGYTF.

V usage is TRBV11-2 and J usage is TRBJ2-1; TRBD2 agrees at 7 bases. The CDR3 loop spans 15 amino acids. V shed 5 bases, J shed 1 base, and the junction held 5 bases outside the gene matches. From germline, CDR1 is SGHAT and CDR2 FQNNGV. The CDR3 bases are TGTGCCAGCAGCCGGCGGGAGATTTCCTACAATGAGCAGTTCTTC. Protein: CASSRREISYNEQFF.

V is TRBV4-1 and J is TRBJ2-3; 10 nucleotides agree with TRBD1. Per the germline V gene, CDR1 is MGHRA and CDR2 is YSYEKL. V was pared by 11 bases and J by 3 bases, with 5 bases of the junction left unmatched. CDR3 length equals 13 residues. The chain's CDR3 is CAARDRGTDTQYF. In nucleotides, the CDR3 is TGCGCCGCCCGGGACAGGGGAACAGATACGCAGTATTTT.

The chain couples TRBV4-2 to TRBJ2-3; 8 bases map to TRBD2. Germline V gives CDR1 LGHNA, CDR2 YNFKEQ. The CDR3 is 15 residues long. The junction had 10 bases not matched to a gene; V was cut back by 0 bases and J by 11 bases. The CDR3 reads CASSQDTLGLVGQYF. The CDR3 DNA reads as TGTGCCAGCAGCCAAGATACATTGGGACTAGTAGGGCAGTATTTT.

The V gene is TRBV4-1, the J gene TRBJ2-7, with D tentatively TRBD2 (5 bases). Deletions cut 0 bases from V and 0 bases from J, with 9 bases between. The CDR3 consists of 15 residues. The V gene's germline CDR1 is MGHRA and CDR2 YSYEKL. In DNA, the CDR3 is TGCGCCAGCAGCCAAGATCGCGGGTTCTCCTACGAGCAGTACTTC. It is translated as CASSQDRGFSYEQYF.

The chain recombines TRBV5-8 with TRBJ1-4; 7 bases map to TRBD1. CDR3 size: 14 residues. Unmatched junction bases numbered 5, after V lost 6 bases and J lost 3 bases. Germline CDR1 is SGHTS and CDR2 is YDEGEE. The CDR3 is CASNTGVANEKLFF. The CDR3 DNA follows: TGTGCCAGCAATACAGGGGTAGCTAATGAAAAACTGTTTTTT.